Below, 22 T cell receptor beta chains from the same sample are listed, as sequenced in a study of T cell responses to AZD1222 COVID-19 vaccine. This table comes from immunoSEQ multiplex PCR, and its TCRdb copy is limited to in-frame clones, with some not included. The top ten clones hold around 12% of a sample with approximately 150,000 clones, about 92% of them seen once. Sequencing was performed on peripheral blood, taken after recovery from COVID-19. The receptors were sampled from an adult who had recovered from COVID-19.

This clone appeared a single time. The chain joins TRBV29-1 to TRBJ2-5; tentatively, D is TRBD2 (6 bases). The CDR3 spans 15 residues. Germline V gene sequence: CDR1 SQVTM, CDR2 ANQGSEA. V was trimmed by 6 bases and J by 1 base, leaving 18 bases between them. The CDR3 loop is CSVLPYAGTQETQYF. CDR3 DNA: TGCAGCGTCCTTCCGTATGCGGGGACCCAAGAGACCCAGTACTTC.

The rearrangement uses TRBV28 and TRBJ1-2; D perhaps matches TRBD1 (6 bases). The germline V gene has CDR1 MDHEN and CDR2 SYDVKM. V dropped 3 bases and J dropped 2 bases, with 19 bases sitting between them. The CDR3 runs to 17 residues. The CDR3 nucleotides read TGTGCCAGCAGTTTCCGACCGTGGGGGCGCCAGAACTATGGCTACACCTTC. Amino acids: CASSFRPWGRQNYGYTF.

The chain links TRBV9 to TRBJ2-5, with D hard to call. Germline lookup yields CDR1 SGDLS and CDR2 YYNGEE. The V gene lost 0 bases and the J gene lost 4 bases, with 10 bases spanning the gap. The CDR3 length is 14 residues. CDR3 sequence (DNA): TGTGCCAGCAGCGTAGGTAATAGCCCAGAGACCCAGTACTTC. Protein sequence: CASSVGNSPETQYF.

This sequence joins TRBV28 and TRBJ1-5, with TRBD1 matching 8 bases. Germline V gene sequence: CDR1 MDHEN, CDR2 SYDVKM. This CDR3 has 15 residues. Trimming removed 2 bases from V and 4 bases from J; junction bases left unmatched: 4. The CDR3: CASSLPTGGNQPQHF. CDR3 DNA: TGTGCCAGCAGTTTACCCACAGGGGGGAATCAGCCCCAGCATTTT.

This rearrangement joins TRBV6-5 to TRBJ2-7; D tentatively fits TRBD1 or TRBD2 (6 bases each). V lost 3 bases and J 7 bases, leaving 13 bases between the germline ends. Germline lookup yields CDR1 MNHEY and CDR2 SVGAGI. This CDR3 has 13 amino acids. The CDR3 sequence: CASSYSGAGEQYF. The CDR3, as DNA: TGTGCCAGCAGTTATTCAGGGGCGGGAGAGCAGTACTTC.

The rearrangement links TRBV3-1 (or the pseudogene TRBV3-2) to TRBJ2-3; maybe TRBD2 (5 bases). CDR3 size: 14 residues. Trimming removed 4 bases at V and 6 bases at J, with 14 bases between. Germline CDR1 is LGHDT and CDR2 is YNNKEL (reference sequence). CDR3 region: CASSLQHQRDTQYF. The CDR3 DNA is TGTGCCAGCAGCCTCCAGCATCAGCGGGATACGCAGTATTTT.

The rearrangement joins TRBV6-5 to TRBJ1-5; a weak D match, TRBD1 (5 bases). CDR3 length equals 14 residues. In germline, CDR1 is MNHEY, CDR2 SVGAGI. V lost 6 bases, J lost 4 bases, and 13 bases lay in between. CDR3 DNA sequence: TGTGCCAGCAGGGAGACAGCTTTAAATCAGCCCCAGCATTTT. This translates into CASRETALNQPQHF.

V gene TRBV28 combines with J gene TRBJ1-6; the D gene is possibly TRBD1 (5 bases). Trimming cost V 10 bases and J 6 bases, with 19 bases left between them. This CDR3 has 15 residues. Germline V gene sequence: CDR1 MDHEN, CDR2 SYDVKM. The CDR3, as DNA: TGTGCCATTTCGAGGAGGGGCGAAGTTAATTCACCCCTCCACTTT. Translated, it gives CAISRRGEVNSPLHF.

This chain joins TRBV19 and TRBJ2-1; 11 nucleotides align to TRBD1. CDR1 LNHDA and CDR2 SQIVND come from the germline V gene (reference sequence). This CDR3 contains 15 residues. Trimming took 7 bases from V and 4 from J; bases not matched to a gene: 6. The CDR3 nucleotides read TGTGCCAGTAAGGTCGGACAGGGGGCATACAATGAGCAGTTCTTC. Protein: CASKVGQGAYNEQFF. Full variable domain (missing parts from reference TRBV19 and TRBJ2-1): DGGITQSPKYLFRKEGQNVTLSCEQNLNHDAMYWYRQDPGQGLRLIYYSQIVNDFQKGDIAEGYSVSREKKESFPLTVTSAQKNPTAFYLCASKVGQGAYNEQFFGPGTRLTVL.

V usage is TRBV24-1 and J usage is TRBJ2-5; no clear D. The germline V and J ends were trimmed by 5 bases and 0 bases, with 6 bases remaining between them. Germline-derived CDR1 and CDR2 are KGHDR and SFDVKD. This CDR3 is built from 13 residues. CDR3 sequence reads: CATSAQDQETQYF. The CDR3 bases are TGTGCCACCAGTGCCCAGGACCAAGAGACCCAGTACTTC.

This clone was detected only once. The chain employs TRBV15 and TRBJ2-3, with D perhaps TRBD2 (6 bases). This CDR3 contains 13 residues. Germline V lookup: CDR1 LNHNV, CDR2 YYDKDF (reference sequence). The germline V and J ends were trimmed by 4 bases and 3 bases, with 8 bases remaining between them. The chain's CDR3 is CATSTGGTDTQYF. Written as DNA, the CDR3 is TGTGCCACCAGCACTGGGGGGACAGATACGCAGTATTTT.

V gene TRBV19 combines with J gene TRBJ2-1; a possible D gene is TRBD2 (6 bases). CDR1 LNHDA and CDR2 SQIVND come from the germline V gene (reference sequence). V was trimmed by 2 bases and J by 13 bases, leaving 18 bases between them. This CDR3 region has 14 residues. Written as DNA, the CDR3 is TGTGCCAGTAGTATAACCGGGACTCCAAGGGTTCAGTTCTTC. It yields the protein CASSITGTPRVQFF.

The V gene is TRBV4-2, the J gene TRBJ2-1; maybe TRBD2 (7 bases). V was shortened by 0 bases and J by 3 bases, with 15 bases between the two germline ends. Germline V gene sequence: CDR1 LGHNA, CDR2 YNFKEQ. The CDR3 length is 17 residues. The chain's CDR3 is CASSQDGGLADYNEQFF. CDR3 nucleotides: TGTGCCAGCAGCCAAGACGGGGGGCTAGCGGACTACAATGAGCAGTTCTTC.

This chain connects TRBV18 to TRBJ1-4; no definite D call. The CDR3 is 15 amino acids. Looked up from germline, CDR1 is KGHSH and CDR2 is LQKENI. Trimming left V 2 bases short and J 8 bases short, with 15 bases between. CDR3 DNA sequence: TGTGCCAGCTCACCATCCGGCGGAAGTGTGGAAAAACTGTTTTTT. Residues: CASSPSGGSVEKLFF.

This rearrangement joins TRBV6-6 to TRBJ1-1, with a weak D call TRBD1 (6 bases). This CDR3 is 13 amino acids long. Germline CDR1 is MNHNY and CDR2 is SVGAGI (reference sequence). V was pared by 6 bases and J by 8 bases, with 16 bases between. The chain's CDR3 is CASSPGQLAEAFF. The CDR3 DNA reads as TGTGCCAGCAGCCCGGGACAATTAGCAGAAGCTTTCTTT.

The chain employs TRBV28 and TRBJ2-7; maybe TRBD1 (6 bases). The V gene lost 10 bases and the J gene lost 3 bases, with 19 bases spanning the gap. The CDR3 runs 14 residues. Germline values: CDR1 MDHEN, CDR2 SYDVKM. The CDR3 protein is CAIKRPGTSYEQYF. The CDR3 DNA is TGTGCCATTAAGCGCCCCGGGACAAGCTACGAGCAGTACTTC.

The V and J genes are TRBV9 and TRBJ2-1, with 9 nucleotides matching TRBD2. Germline values: CDR1 SGDLS, CDR2 YYNGEE. V lost 3 bases, J lost 9 bases, and 4 bases stayed unmatched. The CDR3 sequence is 13 residues long. The CDR3 DNA follows: TGTGCCAGCAGCGCCGGGACTAGCTTTGAGCAGTTCTTC. It encodes CASSAGTSFEQFF.

The rearrangement joins TRBV19 to TRBJ2-7; 9 positions agree with TRBD2. The CDR3 length is 15 residues. Germline V lookup: CDR1 LNHDA, CDR2 SQIVND (reference sequence). Trimming cost V 7 bases and J 7 bases; bases outside gene matches: 14. The CDR3 loop reads CASTTGTSSTREQYF. CDR3 coding DNA: TGTGCCAGTACCACCGGGACTAGCTCCACTAGGGAGCAGTACTTC.

The chain links TRBV28 to TRBJ2-6, with D unresolved. This CDR3 contains 15 residues. Germline V gene lookup returns CDR1 MDHEN and CDR2 SYDVKM. V was cut by 8 bases and J by 2 bases, with 13 bases left in between. The CDR3 reads CASRQTQTGANVLTF. The CDR3 DNA reads TGTGCCAGCCGTCAGACCCAAACTGGGGCCAACGTCCTGACTTTC.

The genes are TRBV6-2 or TRBV6-3 and TRBJ1-2; 9 bases agree with TRBD1. CDR1 and CDR2 from the germline V gene are MNHEY and SVGEGT. Unmatched junction bases numbered 6, after V lost 1 base and J lost 6 bases. The CDR3 is 15 amino acids. The CDR3 DNA is TGTGCCAGCAGTTACTTACAGGGGGCAGTCGATGGCTACACCTTC. Encoded protein: CASSYLQGAVDGYTF.

The chain joins TRBV3-1 (or the pseudogene TRBV3-2) to TRBJ1-5; 8 positions match TRBD1. Unmatched junction bases numbered 9, after V lost 4 bases and J lost 1 base. Germline V gene lookup returns CDR1 LGHDT and CDR2 YNNKEL (reference sequence). This CDR3 is 17 amino acids long. This chain's CDR3 is CASSPGRQGASNQPQHF. The CDR3 nucleotides read TGTGCCAGCAGCCCAGGCCGCCAGGGGGCCAGCAATCAGCCCCAGCATTTT.

The V call is TRBV28, the J call TRBJ2-7; 11 bases agree with TRBD2. The V gene end was trimmed by 4 bases and the J gene end by 5 bases; junction bases not matched to a gene: 10. Germline V gene sequence: CDR1 MDHEN, CDR2 SYDVKM. CDR3 size: 16 residues. The CDR3 is CASSSTSGRGRNEQYF. The CDR3 region has the DNA TGTGCCAGCAGTTCCACTAGCGGGAGAGGAAGAAACGAGCAGTACTTC.